This T cell receptor beta chain was captured in a study of Tregs in tolerant kidney transplant recipients. On the study more broadly: Recipients received nonmyeloablative bone marrow transplants from related graft donors, with transient mixed chimerism. Study outcomes and limitations: Expanding Tregs on activated donor B cells appeared to best identify donor-specific TCRbeta clones.

The CDR3 is 15 amino acids. The germline V gene has CDR1 MNHNS and CDR2 SASEGT. CD4+CD25+CD127- Tregs, CD4+CD25- non-Tregs, CD4 and CD8 cells were sorted. This clone has just a few counts. Its cognate antigen is unknown. Profiled with immunoSEQ multiplex PCR; TCRdb holds only in-frame clones, not every one. Found here are tens of thousands of clones, 95% to 98% of them singletons; the top ten hold 0.34%. The TCR sequence derives from a human donor who received a combined kidney and bone marrow transplant. This chain connects TRBV6-1 to TRBJ2-3, with D perhaps matching TRBD1 (6 bases). Sequences were derived from Tregs from blood, sampled before the transplant. CDR3 sequence reads: CAVTGTRSRTDTQYF. The CDR3 bases are TGTGCAGTTACCGGGACAAGAAGTAGAACAGATACGCAGTATTTT.